Listed below are T cell receptor beta chains from one sample, sequenced in a study of CD8+CD57+ T cells in acquired aplastic anemia. TCRdb called the reads again in MiXCR, with one record for every CDR3 protein. The data contain fewer than 300,000 distinct CDR3 sequences, roughly 82% of them seen just once; the ten biggest clones take up 40% to 50%. Sequenced input: sorted CD4+, CD8+, or CD8+CD57+ T cells (not recorded which) from PBMCs. These receptors were taken from a human donor with aplastic anemia. The CDR3 runs from the conserved cysteine through the conserved F or W. Fields, in order: V gene, D gene, J gene, CDR3 protein, CDR3 DNA. The D gene is left open where the match is weak.

V: TRBV7-2
D: TRBD2
J: TRBJ2-3
CDR3: CASSFAGDEQTYYF
DNA: TGTGCCAGCAGCTTTGCGGGGGATGAGCAGACCTACTATTTT

V: TRBV19
D: .
J: TRBJ1-1
CDR3: CDSSLSGGAKDAASF
DNA: TGTGACAGCAGCTTATCAGGAGGAGCGAAAGATGCAGCTTCGTTT

V: TRBV7-9
D: .
J: TRBJ1-5
CDR3: CASSHPGTRRRHF
DNA: TGCGCCAGCAGCCATCCAGGGACTCGGCGCCGGCATTTT

V: TRBV7-8
D: .
J: TRBJ2-3
CDR3: CASSLDGGTDTQYF
DNA: TGTGCCAGCAGCTTAGACGGGGGCACAGATACGCAGTATTTT

V: TRBV7-9
D: .
J: TRBJ1-6
CDR3: CASRPQRAIHSPLHF
DNA: TGTGCCAGCCGCCCACAGAGGGCAATCCATTCACCCCTCCACTTT

V: TRBV2
D: .
J: TRBJ2-3
CDR3: CTSVAGGPDTQYF
DNA: TGTACCAGCGTGGCCGGGGGCCCCGATACGCAGTATTTT

V: TRBV7-2
D: .
J: TRBJ2-7
CDR3: CASSSSWGTYEQYF
DNA: TGTGCCAGCAGCTCGTCGTGGGGAACTTACGAGCAGTACTTC

V: TRBV7-3
D: TRBD2
J: TRBJ2-5
CDR3: CASSLAGGLGETQYF
DNA: TGTGCCAGCAGCTTGGCGGGGGGGCTAGGAGAGACCCAGTACTTC

V: TRBV12-3/TRBV12-4
D: .
J: TRBJ2-5
CDR3: CASSLAPGGIGETQYF
DNA: TGTGCCAGCAGTTTAGCGCCCGGTGGTATTGGAGAGACCCAGTACTTC

V: TRBV19
D: TRBD2
J: TRBJ2-1
CDR3: CASSHGGGGGQDQYFF
DNA: TGTGCCAGTAGTCATGGGGGCGGGGGGGGTCAGGATCAGTACTTCTTC

V: TRBV7-9
D: .
J: TRBJ1-1
CDR3: CASSFQISGETEEFF
DNA: TGTGCCAGCAGCTTTCAAATAAGCGGGGAGACTGAAGAGTTCTTT